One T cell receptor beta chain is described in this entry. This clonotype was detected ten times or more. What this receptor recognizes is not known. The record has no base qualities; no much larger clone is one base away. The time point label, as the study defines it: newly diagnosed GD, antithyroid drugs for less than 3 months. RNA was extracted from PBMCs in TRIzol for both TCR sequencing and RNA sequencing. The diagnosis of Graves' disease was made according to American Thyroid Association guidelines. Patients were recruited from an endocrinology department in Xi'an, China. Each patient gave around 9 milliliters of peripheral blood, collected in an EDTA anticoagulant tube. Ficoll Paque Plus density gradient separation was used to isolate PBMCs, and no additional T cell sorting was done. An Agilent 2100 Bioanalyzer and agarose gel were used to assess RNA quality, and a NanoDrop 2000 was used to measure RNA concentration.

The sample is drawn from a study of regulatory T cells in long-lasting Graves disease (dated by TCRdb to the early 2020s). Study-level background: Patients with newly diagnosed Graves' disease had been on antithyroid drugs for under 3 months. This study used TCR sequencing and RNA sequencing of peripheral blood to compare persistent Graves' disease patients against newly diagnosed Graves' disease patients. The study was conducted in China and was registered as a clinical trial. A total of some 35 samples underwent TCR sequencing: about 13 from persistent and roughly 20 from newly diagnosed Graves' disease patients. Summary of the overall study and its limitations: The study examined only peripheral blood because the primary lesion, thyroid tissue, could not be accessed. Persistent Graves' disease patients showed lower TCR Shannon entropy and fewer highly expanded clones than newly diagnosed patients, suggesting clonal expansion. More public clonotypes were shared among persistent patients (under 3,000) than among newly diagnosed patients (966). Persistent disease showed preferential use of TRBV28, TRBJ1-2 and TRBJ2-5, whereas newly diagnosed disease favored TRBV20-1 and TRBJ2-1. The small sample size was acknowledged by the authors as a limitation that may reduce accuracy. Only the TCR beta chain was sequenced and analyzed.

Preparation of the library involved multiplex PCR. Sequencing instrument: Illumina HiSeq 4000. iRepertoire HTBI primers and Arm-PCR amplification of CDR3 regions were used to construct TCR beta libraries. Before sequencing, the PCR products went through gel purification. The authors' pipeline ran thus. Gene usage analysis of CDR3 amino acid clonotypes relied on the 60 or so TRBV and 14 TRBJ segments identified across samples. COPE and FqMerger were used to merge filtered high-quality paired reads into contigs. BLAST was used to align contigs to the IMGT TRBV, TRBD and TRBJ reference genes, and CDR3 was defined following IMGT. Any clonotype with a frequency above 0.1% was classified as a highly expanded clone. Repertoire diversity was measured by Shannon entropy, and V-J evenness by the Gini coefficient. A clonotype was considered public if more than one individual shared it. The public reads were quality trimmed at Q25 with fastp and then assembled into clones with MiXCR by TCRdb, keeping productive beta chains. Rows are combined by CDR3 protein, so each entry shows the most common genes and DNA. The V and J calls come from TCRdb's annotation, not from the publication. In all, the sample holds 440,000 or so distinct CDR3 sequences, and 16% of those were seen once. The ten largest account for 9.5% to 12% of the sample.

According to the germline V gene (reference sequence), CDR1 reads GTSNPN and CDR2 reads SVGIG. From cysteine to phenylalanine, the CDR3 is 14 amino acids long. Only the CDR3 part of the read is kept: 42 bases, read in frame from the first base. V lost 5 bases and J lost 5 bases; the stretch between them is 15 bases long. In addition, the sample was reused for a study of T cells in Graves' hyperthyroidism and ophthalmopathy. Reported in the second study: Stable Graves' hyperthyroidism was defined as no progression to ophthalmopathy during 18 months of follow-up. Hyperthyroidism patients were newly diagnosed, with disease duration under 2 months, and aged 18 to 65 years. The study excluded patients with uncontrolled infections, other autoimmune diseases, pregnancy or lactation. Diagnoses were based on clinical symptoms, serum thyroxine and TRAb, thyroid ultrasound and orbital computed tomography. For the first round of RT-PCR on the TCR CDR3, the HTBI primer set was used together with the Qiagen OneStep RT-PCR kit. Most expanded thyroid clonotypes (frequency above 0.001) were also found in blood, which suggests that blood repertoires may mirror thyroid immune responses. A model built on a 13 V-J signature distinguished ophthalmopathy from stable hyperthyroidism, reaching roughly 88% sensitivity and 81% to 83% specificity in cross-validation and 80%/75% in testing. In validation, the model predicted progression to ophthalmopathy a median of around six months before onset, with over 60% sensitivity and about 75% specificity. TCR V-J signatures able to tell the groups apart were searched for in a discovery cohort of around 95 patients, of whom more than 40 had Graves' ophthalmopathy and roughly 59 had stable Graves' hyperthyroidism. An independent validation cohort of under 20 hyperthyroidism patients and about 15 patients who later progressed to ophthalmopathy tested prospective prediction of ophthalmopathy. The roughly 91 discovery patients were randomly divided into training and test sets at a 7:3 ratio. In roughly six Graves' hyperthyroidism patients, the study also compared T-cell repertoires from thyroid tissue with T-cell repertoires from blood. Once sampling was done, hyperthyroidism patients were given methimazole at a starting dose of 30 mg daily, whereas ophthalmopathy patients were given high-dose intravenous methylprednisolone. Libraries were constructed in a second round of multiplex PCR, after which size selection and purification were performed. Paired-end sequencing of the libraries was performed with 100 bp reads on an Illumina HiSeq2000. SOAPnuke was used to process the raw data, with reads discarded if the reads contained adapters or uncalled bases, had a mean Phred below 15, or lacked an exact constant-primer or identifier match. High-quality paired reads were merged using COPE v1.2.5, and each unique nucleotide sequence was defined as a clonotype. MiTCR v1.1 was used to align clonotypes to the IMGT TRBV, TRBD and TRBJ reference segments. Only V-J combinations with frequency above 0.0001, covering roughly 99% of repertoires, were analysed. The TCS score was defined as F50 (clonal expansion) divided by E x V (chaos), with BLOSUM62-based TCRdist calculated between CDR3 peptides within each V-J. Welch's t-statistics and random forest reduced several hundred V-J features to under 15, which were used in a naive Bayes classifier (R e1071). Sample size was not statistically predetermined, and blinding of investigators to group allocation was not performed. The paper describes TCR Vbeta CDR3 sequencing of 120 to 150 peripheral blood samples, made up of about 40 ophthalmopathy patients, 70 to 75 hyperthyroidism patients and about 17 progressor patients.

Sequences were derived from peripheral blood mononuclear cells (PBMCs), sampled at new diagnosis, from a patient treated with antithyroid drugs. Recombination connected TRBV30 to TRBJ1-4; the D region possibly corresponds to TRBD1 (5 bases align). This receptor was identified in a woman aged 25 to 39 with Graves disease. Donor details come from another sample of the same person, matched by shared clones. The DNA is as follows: TGTGCCTGGGACTATGGGGCAGGAAATGAAAAACTGTTTTTT. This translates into CAWDYGAGNEKLFF.